The rows below give T cell receptor beta chains drawn from one sample of a study of cytotoxic CD8 clonotypes in ibrutinib-treated CLL. Sequencing used immunoSEQ multiplex PCR; TCRdb keeps in-frame clones, though not all of them. The sample has 130,000 or so clones, around 80% seen once. Sequences were derived from PBMCs, sampled after 24 months of ibrutinib treatment. Receptors were obtained from a human donor with chronic lymphocytic leukemia. CDR3s include the opening cysteine and the closing phenylalanine or tryptophan. A D gene is named only where the DNA matches it firmly. Clone size appears in some rows only: once, few, many, or a class for an expanded clone.

V gene: TRBV4-1
J gene: TRBJ1-6
D gene: NA
clone size: few
CDR3 DNA: TGCGCCAGCAGCCAAGACTTCTTCACAGAGAGCTCCTATAATTCACCCCTCCACTTT
CDR3 protein: CASSQDFFTESSYNSPLHF

V gene: TRBV10-3
J gene: TRBJ2-3
D gene: TRBD2
clone size: NA
CDR3 DNA: TGTGCCATCAGTGAGTCCCAGCTAGCGGGGGCAGATACGCAGTATTTT
CDR3 protein: CAISESQLAGADTQYF

V gene: TRBV2
J gene: TRBJ2-6
D gene: NA
clone size: many
CDR3 DNA: TGTGCCAGCAGTGATTGGGCGGCTGGGGCCAACGTCCTGACTTTC
CDR3 protein: CASSDWAAGANVLTF

V gene: TRBV5-6
J gene: TRBJ2-2
D gene: TRBD2
clone size: NA
CDR3 DNA: TGTGCCAGCAGCCCAGGTCAGGGAGGGTTGTTTTTT
CDR3 protein: CASSPGQGGLFF

V gene: TRBV5-1
J gene: TRBJ2-7
D gene: NA
clone size: NA
CDR3 DNA: TGCGCCAGCAGCCCAATAACCGGGACGGGTACCTACGAGCAGTACTTC
CDR3 protein: CASSPITGTGTYEQYF

V gene: TRBV7-9
J gene: TRBJ2-5
D gene: TRBD2
clone size: once
CDR3 DNA: TGTGCCAGCAGCTTTCGGGGGGTGGAGACCCAGTACTTC
CDR3 protein: CASSFRGVETQYF

V gene: TRBV27
J gene: TRBJ1-6
D gene: TRBD1
clone size: NA
CDR3 DNA: TGTGCCAGCAGTTCACCGACAGGGTTTGGCTCCTATAATTCACCCCTCCACTTT
CDR3 protein: CASSSPTGFGSYNSPLHF

V gene: TRBV7-2
J gene: TRBJ2-2
D gene: NA
clone size: NA
CDR3 DNA: TGTGCCAGCAGCTTAAGCAGGGTTGGCACCGGGGAGCTGTTTTTT
CDR3 protein: CASSLSRVGTGELFF

V gene: TRBV6-6
J gene: TRBJ2-2
D gene: TRBD1
clone size: few
CDR3 DNA: TGTGCCAGCAGTTACACGGGACAGAGCACCGGGGAGCTGTTTTTT
CDR3 protein: CASSYTGQSTGELFF

V gene: TRBV18
J gene: TRBJ1-2
D gene: NA
clone size: NA
CDR3 DNA: TGTGCCAGCTCAAGCTCTAACTATGGCTACACCTTC
CDR3 protein: CASSSSNYGYTF

V gene: TRBV18
J gene: TRBJ1-2
D gene: NA
clone size: few
CDR3 DNA: TGTGCCAGCTCACCAGGACAGTCAGCGGGAGACTATGGCTACACCTTC
CDR3 protein: CASSPGQSAGDYGYTF

V gene: TRBV7-9
J gene: TRBJ1-5
D gene: NA
clone size: medium-sized
CDR3 DNA: TGTGCCAGCACCTCCCAAGGTCAGCCCCAGCATTTT
CDR3 protein: CASTSQGQPQHF

V gene: TRBV7-6
J gene: TRBJ2-7
D gene: NA
clone size: NA
CDR3 DNA: TGTGCCAGCAGCCCCGACAGATTATACGAGCAGTACTTC
CDR3 protein: CASSPDRLYEQYF

V gene: TRBV7-2
J gene: TRBJ2-1
D gene: TRBD1
clone size: NA
CDR3 DNA: TGTGCCAGCAGCTTAGAGACAGGGGTCAATGAGCAGTTCTTC
CDR3 protein: CASSLETGVNEQFF

V gene: TRBV30
J gene: TRBJ1-2
D gene: NA
clone size: NA
CDR3 DNA: TGTGCCTGGAGTCTTGGTGGGGGCAGTAGAAACTATGGCTACACCTTC
CDR3 protein: CAWSLGGGSRNYGYTF

V gene: TRBV4-1
J gene: TRBJ2-3
D gene: TRBD1
clone size: NA
CDR3 DNA: TGCGCCAGCAGCCAACCGACAGGGGCAGATACGCAGTATTTT
CDR3 protein: CASSQPTGADTQYF

V gene: TRBV30
J gene: TRBJ2-1
D gene: NA
clone size: NA
CDR3 DNA: TGTGCCTGGAATTGGGGGCCCCCCTACAATGAGCAGTTCTTC
CDR3 protein: CAWNWGPPYNEQFF

V gene: TRBV7-2
J gene: TRBJ1-1
D gene: TRBD1
clone size: NA
CDR3 DNA: TGTGCCAGCAGCGACTCAGGGGGGAACACTGAAGCTTTCTTT
CDR3 protein: CASSDSGGNTEAFF

V gene: TRBV11-3
J gene: TRBJ2-3
D gene: NA
clone size: NA
CDR3 DNA: TGTGCCAGCAGCTTGGGCGGTGGGAGAGATACGCAGTATTTT
CDR3 protein: CASSLGGGRDTQYF

V gene: TRBV19
J gene: TRBJ1-1
D gene: NA
clone size: few
CDR3 DNA: TGTGCCAGTAGTACCTCCGGGACTCAGAACACTGAAGCTTTCTTT
CDR3 protein: CASSTSGTQNTEAFF

V gene: TRBV5-6
J gene: TRBJ2-2
D gene: NA
clone size: NA
CDR3 DNA: TGTGCCAGCAGCCCCCAGGGGGGTAACACCGGGGAGCTGTTTTTT
CDR3 protein: CASSPQGGNTGELFF

V gene: TRBV6-1
J gene: TRBJ2-7
D gene: NA
clone size: NA
CDR3 DNA: TGTGCCAGCAGTGCGGGGGCCTTTCGTAGGGAGTACGAGCAGTACTTC
CDR3 protein: CASSAGAFRREYEQYF

V gene: TRBV10-3
J gene: TRBJ2-3
D gene: TRBD2
clone size: NA
CDR3 DNA: TGTGCCATCAGTGAGTCGGGACCTATAGCGGGGGGTTTCACAGATACGCAGTATTTT
CDR3 protein: CAISESGPIAGGFTDTQYF

V gene: TRBV5-6
J gene: TRBJ2-3
D gene: NA
clone size: NA
CDR3 DNA: TGTGCCAGCAGATATACGCTGTCTAGTGCGGATACGCAGTATTTT
CDR3 protein: CASRYTLSSADTQYF

V gene: TRBV9
J gene: TRBJ2-1
D gene: NA
clone size: NA
CDR3 DNA: TGTGCCAGCAGCGTAGCTGGGGGCTCCAGCTCCTACAATGAGCAGTTCTTC
CDR3 protein: CASSVAGGSSSYNEQFF

V gene: TRBV7-9
J gene: TRBJ2-7
D gene: NA
clone size: once
CDR3 DNA: TGTGCCAGCACCCAGAGAGGGGGGCTCTACGAGCAGTACTTC
CDR3 protein: CASTQRGGLYEQYF

V gene: TRBV7-6
J gene: TRBJ1-6
D gene: NA
clone size: NA
CDR3 DNA: TGTGCCAGCAGCCGGGATCCGTCCAATTCACCCCTCCACTTT
CDR3 protein: CASSRDPSNSPLHF

V gene: TRBV6-5
J gene: TRBJ1-5
D gene: TRBD1
clone size: NA
CDR3 DNA: TGTGCCAGCAGTGACAGGGTTAATCAGCCCCAGCATTTT
CDR3 protein: CASSDRVNQPQHF

V gene: TRBV19
J gene: TRBJ2-5
D gene: NA
clone size: few
CDR3 DNA: TGTGCCAGTAGTATAGCCAGAACCCAAGAGACCCAGTACTTC
CDR3 protein: CASSIARTQETQYF

V gene: TRBV6-1
J gene: TRBJ1-2
D gene: NA
clone size: NA
CDR3 DNA: TGTGCCAGCAGTGCCGGGACACAAGGCTATGGCTACACCTTC
CDR3 protein: CASSAGTQGYGYTF

V gene: TRBV12-5
J gene: TRBJ2-7
D gene: NA
clone size: NA
CDR3 DNA: TGTGCTAGTGGTCCCCCCCCCGGGACAAGCTCCTACGAGCAGTACTTC
CDR3 protein: CASGPPPGTSSYEQYF

V gene: TRBV10-3
J gene: TRBJ2-5
D gene: NA
clone size: NA
CDR3 DNA: TGTGCCACCAAGCGGGACCAAGGGGGAGAGACCCAGTACTTC
CDR3 protein: CATKRDQGGETQYF

V gene: TRBV27
J gene: TRBJ2-2
D gene: TRBD2
clone size: NA
CDR3 DNA: TGTGCCAGCAGTCTACAACTAGCGGGGGGCCACACCGGGGAGCTGTTTTTT
CDR3 protein: CASSLQLAGGHTGELFF

V gene: TRBV27
J gene: TRBJ2-5
D gene: NA
clone size: NA
CDR3 DNA: TGTGCCAGCTCCCCCCGCGGGTTGGGGCGAGAGACCCAGTACTTC
CDR3 protein: CASSPRGLGRETQYF

V gene: TRBV27
J gene: TRBJ1-1
D gene: TRBD1
clone size: once
CDR3 DNA: TGTGCCAGCAGCAGACGGGGACAGGGGAGTACTGAAGCTTTCTTT
CDR3 protein: CASSRRGQGSTEAFF

V gene: TRBV5-4
J gene: TRBJ2-2
D gene: TRBD1
clone size: NA
CDR3 DNA: TGTGCCAGCAGCTCACAGGGGGCGAACACCGGGGAGCTGTTTTTT
CDR3 protein: CASSSQGANTGELFF

V gene: TRBV5-4
J gene: TRBJ2-6
D gene: TRBD1
clone size: NA
CDR3 DNA: TGTGCCAGCAGCTTGGGAGGGGGCGCATTTTCTGGGGCCAACGTCCTGACTTTC
CDR3 protein: CASSLGGGAFSGANVLTF

V gene: TRBV27
J gene: TRBJ1-2
D gene: TRBD1
clone size: once
CDR3 DNA: TGTGCCAGCAGTTCCCGTCAGGGAGGGGGCCGGATAAGTTATGGCTACACCTTC
CDR3 protein: CASSSRQGGGRISYGYTF

V gene: TRBV7-9
J gene: TRBJ2-1
D gene: TRBD1
clone size: NA
CDR3 DNA: TGTGCCAGCAGCTACAGGGGGATTGCAGAGCAGTTCTTC
CDR3 protein: CASSYRGIAEQFF

V gene: TRBV18
J gene: TRBJ2-3
D gene: NA
clone size: NA
CDR3 DNA: TGTGCCAGCTCACCACTCCCGCCGCGGGGAGGTACGCAGTATTTT
CDR3 protein: CASSPLPPRGGTQYF

V gene: TRBV7-6
J gene: TRBJ2-1
D gene: TRBD2
clone size: NA
CDR3 DNA: TGTGCCAGCAGCCACAACGCACGGGGGGGTGATGAGCAGTTCTTC
CDR3 protein: CASSHNARGGDEQFF

V gene: TRBV5-4
J gene: TRBJ2-7
D gene: NA
clone size: NA
CDR3 DNA: TGTGCCAGCAGCTTGGCCGGGGTCCACGAGCAGTACTTC
CDR3 protein: CASSLAGVHEQYF

V gene: TRBV6-5
J gene: TRBJ2-2
D gene: NA
clone size: NA
CDR3 DNA: TGTGCCGGGGAGGAATTGAACACCGGGGAGCTGTTTTTT
CDR3 protein: CAGEELNTGELFF

V gene: TRBV7-6
J gene: TRBJ2-2
D gene: NA
clone size: NA
CDR3 DNA: TGTGCCAGCAGCACCCTAACCACCGGGGAGCTGTTTTTT
CDR3 protein: CASSTLTTGELFF

V gene: TRBV7-3
J gene: TRBJ2-3
D gene: TRBD2
clone size: NA
CDR3 DNA: TGTGCCAGCAGCGCCCCTAGCGGGGGGCCCCCTAGCACAGATACGCAGTATTTT
CDR3 protein: CASSAPSGGPPSTDTQYF

V gene: TRBV19
J gene: TRBJ2-1
D gene: NA
clone size: NA
CDR3 DNA: TGTGCCAGTAGTATAGAGCCCCTCACCAATGAGCAGTTCTTC
CDR3 protein: CASSIEPLTNEQFF

V gene: TRBV11-3
J gene: TRBJ2-7
D gene: NA
clone size: NA
CDR3 DNA: TGTGCCAGCAGCCCCGGGTGGCCCTTCTCCTACGAGCAGTACTTC
CDR3 protein: CASSPGWPFSYEQYF

V gene: TRBV18
J gene: TRBJ1-3
D gene: TRBD1
clone size: NA
CDR3 DNA: TGTGCCAGCTCACCCCAGGGACAGCCGCGCTCTGGAAACACCATATATTTT
CDR3 protein: CASSPQGQPRSGNTIYF

V gene: TRBV29-1
J gene: TRBJ2-7
D gene: TRBD1
clone size: once
CDR3 DNA: TGCAGCGTTGAAGGCCAGACAGGGTCCTCCTACGAGCAGTACTTC
CDR3 protein: CSVEGQTGSSYEQYF

V gene: TRBV6-1
J gene: TRBJ1-1
D gene: NA
clone size: NA
CDR3 DNA: TGTGCCAGCAGCAGATGGGCGGGCACTGAAGCTTTCTTT
CDR3 protein: CASSRWAGTEAFF

V gene: TRBV18
J gene: TRBJ2-2
D gene: NA
clone size: NA
CDR3 DNA: TGTGCCAGCTCACCACCGTGGTTAACTCCGGACAGGAACACCGGGGAGCTGTTTTTT
CDR3 protein: CASSPPWLTPDRNTGELFF

V gene: TRBV7-3
J gene: TRBJ2-3
D gene: TRBD2
clone size: NA
CDR3 DNA: TGTGCCAGCAGCTCCGGACTAGCGGGGGGAGCGGATACGCAGTATTTT
CDR3 protein: CASSSGLAGGADTQYF

V gene: TRBV27
J gene: TRBJ2-7
D gene: NA
clone size: NA
CDR3 DNA: TGTGCCAGCAGCCGGACCCAAGCCTACGAGCAGTACTTC
CDR3 protein: CASSRTQAYEQYF

V gene: TRBV14
J gene: TRBJ2-5
D gene: NA
clone size: NA
CDR3 DNA: TGTGCCAGCAGCCAAGGGGTCGGGGAGAGGACCCAGTACTTC
CDR3 protein: CASSQGVGERTQYF

V gene: TRBV6-5
J gene: TRBJ1-1
D gene: NA
clone size: NA
CDR3 DNA: TGTGCCAGCAGTTACTCAACTCCGTCTGAAGCTTTCTTT
CDR3 protein: CASSYSTPSEAFF